This T cell receptor (beta chain) was sequenced in a study of spatial heterogeneity in lung cancer. Study as a whole: The study found that TCR transcript counts in tumor regions correlated strongly with a matched bulk RNA-seq T cell module score. Raw reads contained each unique TCR and UMI combination more than ten times on average.

TCRdb reprocessed the 5' RACE reads via MiXCR and lists one record per CDR3 protein. The sample holds 5,500 to 7,000 distinct CDR3 sequences; about 8% are singletons and the top ten take 28%. Study outcomes and limitations: Alpha and beta chain coverage of tumor T cells was estimated at about 7.6% and 13%, respectively. Tumors with more nonsynonymous mutations had more expanded intratumoral alpha and beta TCRs.

Documented time point: sample taken at primary tumor resection. Whole RNA obtained from tumor, nontumor lung or frozen PBMC underwent sequencing without sorting. The sample holds many counts of this clonotype. What it binds is not known. As an off-target read in a library built for alpha chains, this beta chain has a frequency of little significance. The sample was lung tumor tissue, taken at surgery. This TCR came from a female donor with early-stage non-small cell lung cancer.

The CDR3: CASSSPTYYEQYF. The CDR3 DNA is TGTGCCAGCAGTTCCCCTACTTACTACGAGCAGTACTTC. The chain carries TRBV6-5 and TRBJ2-7; D is unresolved. CDR1 and CDR2 from the germline V gene are MNHEY and SVGAGI. This CDR3 has 13 amino acids. Trimming cost V 4 bases and J 3 bases, with 10 bases left between them.